The 4 T cell receptor beta chains below come from one sample, sequenced in a study of shared clonotypes between healthy human individuals. The repertoire was sequenced with immunoSEQ multiplex PCR; TCRdb's copy has only in-frame clones and lacks some. This sample carries under 550,000 clones, 90% to 97% of them seen once, and the ten largest clones take less than 0.06%. The sequenced sample consisted of naive CD4+ T cells sorted from blood. Subset specified: CD45RA+ positively selected. Every receptor here comes from a woman in her twenties or thirties in good health.

The chain couples TRBV6-1 to TRBJ2-7; 8 nucleotides agree with TRBD1. Per germline, CDR1 MNHNS and CDR2 SASEGT. This CDR3 region has 15 residues. Trimming took 8 bases from V and 1 from J; bases not matched to a gene: 10. The CDR3 is CASQTRDRISYEQYF. The DNA for the CDR3 is TGTGCCAGCCAGACCCGGGACAGGATATCCTACGAGCAGTACTTC.

V gene TRBV28 combines with J gene TRBJ1-2; D unresolved. The germline V gene encodes CDR1 MDHEN and CDR2 SYDVKM. Trimming removed 7 bases at V and 2 bases at J, with 14 bases between. The CDR3 runs 14 residues. CDR3 coding DNA: TGTGCCAGCACCGACTTTCTAAGCAACTATGGCTACACCTTC. It specifies CASTDFLSNYGYTF.

The chain recombines TRBV18 with TRBJ2-5; D unclear. The CDR3 sequence is 12 residues long. CDR1 and CDR2 from the germline V gene are KGHSH and LQKENI. Trimming removed 2 bases at V and 4 bases at J, with 5 bases between. The CDR3: CASSPLGETQYF. As DNA, the CDR3 is TGTGCCAGCTCACCATTGGGAGAGACCCAGTACTTC.

The rearrangement uses TRBV10-3 and TRBJ1-2, with a weak D call TRBD1 (5 bases). The CDR3 runs 14 residues. The V gene's germline CDR1 is ENHRY and CDR2 SYGVKD. Trimming left V 3 bases short and J 3 bases short, with 11 bases between. CDR3 nucleotides: TGTGCCATCAGTGATCATGGGGCCGACTATGGCTACACCTTC. Its translation is CAISDHGADYGYTF.